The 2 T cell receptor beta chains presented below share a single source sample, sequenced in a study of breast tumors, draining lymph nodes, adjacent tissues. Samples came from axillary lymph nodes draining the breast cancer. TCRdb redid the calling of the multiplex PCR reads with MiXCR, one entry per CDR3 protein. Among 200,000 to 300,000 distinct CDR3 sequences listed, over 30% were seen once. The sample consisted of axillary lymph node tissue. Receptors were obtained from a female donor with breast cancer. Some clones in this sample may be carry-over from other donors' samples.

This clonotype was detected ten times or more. The CDR3 protein is CASSLGAGDGNTIYF. CDR3 nucleotides: TGTGCCAGCAGTTTAGGGGCAGGGGATGGAAACACCATATATTTT. The chain is built from TRBV12-3 or TRBV12-4 and TRBJ1-3; possible D gene TRBD1, 6 bases. The length of the CDR3 is 15 residues. Trimming shortened V by 1 base and J by 3 bases, and 10 bases separated the two germline ends.

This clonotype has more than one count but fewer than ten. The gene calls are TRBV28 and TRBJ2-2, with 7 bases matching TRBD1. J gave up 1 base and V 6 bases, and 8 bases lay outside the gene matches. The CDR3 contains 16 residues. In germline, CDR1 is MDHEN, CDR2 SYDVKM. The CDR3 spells CASSPRQGRNTGELFF. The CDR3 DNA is TGTGCCAGCAGCCCGCGACAGGGTAGGAACACCGGGGAGCTGTTTTTT.